The 25 T cell receptor beta chains presented below share a single source sample, sequenced in a study of blood T cell repertoires in COVID-19. Only in-frame clones appear in the TCRdb table, and some are missing; sequencing was by immunoSEQ multiplex PCR. Among approximately 100,000 clones listed, around 80% were seen once. Sequenced input: peripheral blood. These receptors were collected from a human donor in a cohort sampled during active or convalescent COVID-19.

V gene TRBV19 combines with J gene TRBJ2-7, with TRBD1 as a possible D gene (6 bases). Trimming stripped 7 bases from V and 6 bases from J, with 19 bases between. Germline V gene sequence: CDR1 LNHDA, CDR2 SQIVND (reference sequence). The CDR3 is made up of 14 amino acids. Written as DNA, the CDR3 is TGTGCCAGTAACAACGCCGGTCCAGGGGCCGAGCAGTACTTC. It is translated as CASNNAGPGAEQYF.

The CDR3 bases are TGTGCCAGCAGCGGTACGATGGGACAGGACAGTAATGAGCAGTTCTTC. Amino acid sequence: CASSGTMGQDSNEQFF. The chain uses TRBV5-4 and TRBJ2-1, with 8 bases aligning to TRBD1. The CDR3 extends over 16 amino acids. Germline-derived CDR1 and CDR2 are SGHNT and YYREEE (reference sequence). V gave up 4 bases and J gave up 7 bases; unmatched junction bases: 13. Filled out from reference TRBV5-4 and TRBJ2-1, the complete variable domain reads ETGVTQSPTHLIKTRGQQVTLRCSSQSGHNTVSWYQQALGQGPQFIFQYYREEENGRGNFPPRFSGLQFPNYSSELNVNALELDDSALYLCASSGTMGQDSNEQFFGPGTRLTVL.

The chain links TRBV28 to TRBJ2-3; maybe TRBD1 (6 bases). V gave up 6 bases and J gave up 9 bases, with 19 bases separating them. Germline values: CDR1 MDHEN, CDR2 SYDVKM. The CDR3 runs to 14 residues. CDR3 DNA sequence: TGTGCCAGCAGGGGGAGAGGGGGTCGGGAAACGCAGTATTTT. Its protein product is CASRGRGGRETQYF.

V is TRBV7-2 and J is TRBJ1-4; D may be TRBD1 (6 bases). The CDR3 loop spans 13 amino acids. V lost 7 bases, J lost 8 bases, and 14 bases lay in between. Germline assignment: CDR1 SGHTA and CDR2 FQGNSA. In DNA form, the CDR3 reads TGTGCCAGCATCCGGACCCAGGGGGAAAAACTGTTTTTT. The encoded protein is CASIRTQGEKLFF.

This clone was recorded only once. This rearrangement joins TRBV28 to TRBJ2-3; 11 bases fit TRBD2. The CDR3 has 15 residues. In germline, CDR1 is MDHEN, CDR2 SYDVKM. V was pared by 5 bases and J by 6 bases, with 7 bases of the junction left unmatched. CDR3 nucleotides: TGTGCCAGCAGTAAGAGACTAGCGGGAACCGATACGCAGTATTTT. It encodes CASSKRLAGTDTQYF.

CDR3 bases: TGCGCCAGCAGAAGGGCCTCGCAAGAGGGAAACATTCAGTACTTC. This translates into CASRRASQEGNIQYF. The rearrangement uses TRBV5-1 and TRBJ2-4; tentative D call: TRBD2 (5 bases). The germline V and J ends were trimmed by 5 bases and 6 bases, with 18 bases remaining between them. Germline values: CDR1 SGHRS, CDR2 YFSETQ. This CDR3 region has 15 residues.

V and J are TRBV4-3 and TRBJ1-2; unclear D gene. The germline gives CDR1 LGHNA, CDR2 YSLEER. The CDR3 is 17 amino acids. Trimming shortened V by 5 bases and J by 5 bases, and 24 bases separated the two germline ends. Here the CDR3 reads CASSLRSVDSKGYGYTF. DNA of the CDR3: TGCGCCAGCAGCTTACGGTCGGTGGACTCCAAGGGTTATGGCTACACCTTC.

The chain links TRBV11-2 to TRBJ2-1, with a weak D call TRBD2 (5 bases). Trimming took 3 bases from V and 3 from J, leaving 6 bases between them. Per germline, CDR1 SGHAT and CDR2 FQNNGV. The length of the CDR3 is 13 residues. This CDR3 is CASSLEVYNEQFF. The CDR3 nucleotides are TGTGCCAGCAGCTTGGAGGTCTACAATGAGCAGTTCTTC.

The chain links TRBV5-6 to TRBJ1-4; D unclear. From germline, CDR1 is SGHDT and CDR2 YYEEEE. V lost 0 bases and J lost 8, with 17 bases in between. This CDR3 has 16 amino acids. The CDR3 protein is CASSLGVGRHGEKLFF. The CDR3 nucleotides read TGTGCCAGCAGCTTGGGGGTGGGCCGGCACGGCGAAAAACTGTTTTTT.

The gene calls are TRBV4-3 and TRBJ2-5; 11 bases line up with TRBD1. After removal of 1 base from V and 6 bases from J, the junction contained 4 bases not matched to a gene. In germline, CDR1 is LGHNA, CDR2 YSLEER. This CDR3 is 15 amino acids long. CDR3 loop: CASSQGGQGGKTQYF. For the CDR3, the DNA is TGCGCCAGCAGCCAAGGGGGACAGGGGGGTAAGACCCAGTACTTC.

This clone was recorded a few times. This rearrangement joins TRBV10-3 to TRBJ2-1, with TRBD2 matching over 9 bases. The germline V gene encodes CDR1 ENHRY and CDR2 SYGVKD. V lost 3 bases and J lost 4; bases outside the gene matches: 4. This CDR3 region has 15 residues. The CDR3 protein is CAISDSGGTYNEQFF. As DNA, the CDR3 is TGTGCCATCAGTGACAGCGGGGGGACGTACAATGAGCAGTTCTTC.

The rearrangement links TRBV4-3 to TRBJ2-1; tentatively, D is TRBD2 (7 bases). Trimming removed 0 bases from V and 9 bases from J, with 18 bases in between. The CDR3 extends over 16 amino acids. Germline V lookup: CDR1 LGHNA, CDR2 YSLEER. The CDR3 sequence: CASSQDLRGGSTEQFF. The CDR3 DNA is TGCGCCAGCAGCCAAGATCTGAGGGGGGGCTCTACTGAGCAGTTCTTC.

V usage is TRBV18 and J usage is TRBJ2-1, with 16 bases fitting TRBD2. V was pared by 3 bases and J by 8 bases, with 7 bases of the junction left unmatched. Germline CDR1 and CDR2: KGHSH and LQKENI. The CDR3 contains 17 residues. The CDR3 sequence: CASSPPGLAGGIDEQFF. CDR3 DNA sequence: TGTGCCAGCTCACCCCCGGGACTAGCGGGAGGGATCGATGAGCAGTTCTTC. The full variable domain, completed using reference TRBV18 and TRBJ2-1, is NAGVMQNPRHLVRRRGQEARLRCSPMKGHSHVYWYRQLPEEGLKFMVYLQKENIIDESGMPKERFSAEFPKEGPSILRIQQVVRGDSAAYFCASSPPGLAGGIDEQFFGPGTRLTVL.

This chain joins TRBV21-1 and TRBJ2-2; the D call in the table, TRBD2, was not verified against the DNA. TRBV21-1 is noted as a pseudogene. CDR3 length: 14 amino acids. This chain's CDR3 is CASEERHYTGELFF. CDR3 nucleotides: TGTGCCAGCGAAGAGAGGCACTACACCGGGGAGCTGTTTTTT.

This rearrangement joins TRBV27 to TRBJ2-1; 9 bases map to TRBD1. CDR1 MNHEY and CDR2 SMNVEV come from the germline V gene (reference sequence). The ends lost 3 bases at V and 8 bases at J; junction bases unmatched: 11. This CDR3 comprises 16 residues. CDR3 in DNA: TGTGCCAGCAGTTTGGTTGGGGACAGGGTGTTCGATGAGCAGTTCTTC. Encoded protein: CASSLVGDRVFDEQFF.

The V call is TRBV15, the J call TRBJ2-7, with 7 bases fitting TRBD1. V lost 2 bases, J lost 5 bases, and 3 bases stayed unmatched. CDR3 length: 13 residues. CDR1 LNHNV and CDR2 YYDKDF come from the germline V gene (reference sequence). In nucleotides, the CDR3 is TGTGCCACCAGCAGAAACAGGGGAGACGAGCAGTACTTC. Protein: CATSRNRGDEQYF.

The chain recombines TRBV7-2 with TRBJ1-1, with 7 bases identical to TRBD1. Germline trimming cut 7 bases from V and 7 bases from J; bases unmatched to any gene: 12. There are 14 residues in the CDR3. CDR1 and CDR2 (germline): SGHTA, FQGNSA. The CDR3 DNA follows: TGTGCCAGCAAACTCTCCACTGCAGGGGGTGAAGCTTTCTTT. This translates into CASKLSTAGGEAFF. Full variable domain (missing parts from reference TRBV7-2 and TRBJ1-1): GAGVSQSPSNKVTEKGKDVELRCDPISGHTALYWYRQSLGQGLEFLIYFQGNSAPDKSGLPSDRFSAERTGGSVSTLTIQRTQQEDSAVYLCASKLSTAGGEAFFGQGTRLTVV.

The chain combines TRBV11-3 with TRBJ2-7; D not resolved. There are 12 residues in the CDR3. Trimming pared 1 base from V and 6 bases from J, leaving 7 bases between. Per the germline V gene, CDR1 is SGHNT and CDR2 is YENEEA. CDR3 in amino acids: CASSLASGEQYF. The CDR3 nucleotides are TGTGCCAGCAGCTTAGCGTCGGGCGAGCAGTACTTC.

This clone was detected only a few times. The chain is built from TRBV28 and TRBJ1-1; TRBD1 aligns across 8 bases. Per germline, CDR1 MDHEN and CDR2 SYDVKM. The ends lost 4 bases at V and 4 bases at J; junction bases unmatched: 5. The CDR3 has 14 amino acids. This CDR3 reads CASSSRDRLTEAFF. The CDR3 bases are TGTGCCAGCAGTTCCCGGGACAGGCTCACTGAAGCTTTCTTT.

J is TRBJ1-5 and V is TRBV27, with 8 bases identical to TRBD1. The CDR3 runs 16 residues. Per the germline V gene, CDR1 is MNHEY and CDR2 is SMNVEV (reference sequence). V lost 5 bases, J lost 1 base, and 7 bases stayed unmatched. In DNA, the CDR3 is TGTGCCAGCAGTCCGCTGGACAGGGCCAGCAATCAGCCCCAGCATTTT. Protein product: CASSPLDRASNQPQHF.

J is TRBJ1-1 and V is TRBV4-1, with D perhaps matching TRBD1 (5 bases). From germline, CDR1 is MGHRA and CDR2 YSYEKL. Trimming cost V 2 bases and J 0 bases, with 10 bases left between them. The CDR3 is 15 amino acids. The CDR3 loop reads CASSQHDSLNTEAFF. The CDR3 DNA follows: TGCGCCAGCAGCCAACATGACAGTCTGAACACTGAAGCTTTCTTT.

The chain links TRBV19 to TRBJ1-2, with TRBD1 identical over 7 bases. V lost 3 bases to trimming and J lost 9 bases; unmatched junction nucleotides: 13. Germline lookup yields CDR1 LNHDA and CDR2 SQIVND (reference sequence). The CDR3 has 15 amino acids. CDR3: CASSIRSLRTGSYTF. The CDR3, as DNA: TGTGCCAGTAGTATTAGGTCCCTCAGGACAGGAAGCTACACCTTC.

The J gene is TRBJ2-4, the V gene TRBV7-2; the match to TRBD2 covers 7 bases. Germline loops: CDR1 SGHTA, CDR2 FQGNSA. The CDR3 is 16 residues long. J gave up 1 base and V 2 bases, and 5 bases lay outside the gene matches. CDR3 loop: CASSLFGGGAKNIQYF. The CDR3 region has the DNA TGTGCCAGCAGCTTATTCGGGGGAGGGGCCAAAAACATTCAGTACTTC.

J is TRBJ2-1 and V is TRBV7-9; the D gene is possibly TRBD2 (6 bases). The CDR3 totals 15 residues. CDR1 is SEHNR, CDR2 FQNEAQ, per germline (reference sequence). Deletions cut 5 bases from V and 10 bases from J, with 21 bases between. The CDR3 sequence is CASSKTSPMGIEQFF. The CDR3 DNA reads as TGTGCCAGCAGCAAGACTAGTCCCATGGGAATAGAGCAGTTCTTC.

This clone was seen once. The chain joins TRBV27 to TRBJ2-4, with D maybe TRBD1 (6 bases). This CDR3 region has 13 residues. V was shortened by 3 bases and J by 10 bases, with 13 bases between the two germline ends. Germline V lookup: CDR1 MNHEY, CDR2 SMNVEV (reference sequence). The CDR3 sequence: CASSFRRQGIQYF. CDR3 DNA: TGTGCCAGCAGTTTTCGTCGGCAGGGGATTCAGTACTTC.